One and the same sample provided the 17 T cell receptor beta chains below, sequenced in a study of blood T cell repertoires in COVID-19. Profiled with immunoSEQ multiplex PCR; TCRdb holds only in-frame clones, not every one. The sample comprises 200,000 to 300,000 clones, about 88% of which are singletons, and roughly 4.9% rests with the top ten. Sequences were obtained from peripheral blood. Receptor source: a woman in her sixties or seventies with COVID-19, enrolled during active disease.

The rearrangement uses TRBV19 and TRBJ1-6; TRBD1 might be the D (5 bases). The CDR3 contains 13 residues. CDR1 and CDR2 from the germline V gene are LNHDA and SQIVND (reference sequence). Trimming cost V 5 bases and J 10 bases, with 12 bases left between them. Here the CDR3 DNA reads TGTGCCAGTAGTGTGAAGGGGAGGTCACCCCTCCACTTT. Translated, it gives CASSVKGRSPLHF.

This clone was observed a few times. In DNA, the CDR3 is TGTGCCAGCGGGAAAGAACTAGCGGGAGTGGAAAAGTACTTC. Amino acids: CASGKELAGVEKYF. The chain links TRBV9 to TRBJ2-5, with 11 bases that match TRBD2. Germline V lookup: CDR1 SGDLS, CDR2 YYNGEE. This CDR3 is 14 amino acids long. V trimming: 7 bases; J trimming: 12 bases; junction bases outside the gene matches: 14.

J is TRBJ2-1 and V is TRBV21-1; the D call of TRBD2 is as the table states it, not checked on the DNA. TRBV21-1 is given as a pseudogene. CDR3 size: 17 residues. The CDR3: CASSNPRRRNPNNEQFF. For the CDR3, the DNA is TGTGCCAGCAGCAACCCGAGGCGGCGGAACCCCAACAATGAGCAGTTCTTC.

The rearrangement uses TRBV28 and TRBJ2-7; TRBD2 matches at 7 bases. V lost 1 base, J lost 3 bases, and 3 bases stayed unmatched. Germline CDR1 and CDR2: MDHEN and SYDVKM. There are 14 residues in the CDR3. DNA of the CDR3: TGTGCCAGCAGTTTATTACGGGGGGTCTACGAGCAGTACTTC. Translating it yields CASSLLRGVYEQYF.

This chain uses TRBV9 with TRBJ2-7; D unclear. Germline loops: CDR1 SGDLS, CDR2 YYNGEE. The CDR3 consists of 15 residues. V was clipped by 0 bases and J by 0 bases, with 10 bases between them. Written as DNA, the CDR3 is TGTGCCAGCAGCGTAGGAAACCCCAGCTCCTACGAGCAGTACTTC. Protein sequence: CASSVGNPSSYEQYF.

The rearrangement uses TRBV6-1 and TRBJ2-5; D uncertain. Germline-derived CDR1 and CDR2 are MNHNS and SASEGT. Trimming shortened V by 1 base and J by 3 bases, and 12 bases separated the two germline ends. CDR3 length: 15 amino acids. The CDR3 region is CASSEGLGRKETQYF. The CDR3 coding sequence is TGTGCCAGCAGTGAAGGTCTAGGTAGGAAAGAGACCCAGTACTTC.

The chain carries TRBV6-5 and TRBJ2-1, with D tentatively TRBD2 (6 bases). Germline V lookup: CDR1 MNHEY, CDR2 SVGAGI. V lost 9 bases and J lost 10, with 19 bases in between. This CDR3 spans 13 amino acids. The CDR3 region has the DNA TGTGCCAGTCAACTAGCCGGCGTGGGAGAGCAGTTCTTC. This codes for CASQLAGVGEQFF.

The chain is built from TRBV6-5 and TRBJ1-6; D remains ambiguous. Per germline, CDR1 MNHEY and CDR2 SVGAGI. V dropped 7 bases and J dropped 0 bases, with 4 bases sitting between them. There are 13 residues in the CDR3. The CDR3 spells CASMSSYNSPLHF. For the CDR3, the DNA is TGTGCCAGCATGAGCTCCTATAATTCACCCCTCCACTTT.

This chain links TRBV5-8 with TRBJ2-1, with 8 bases identical to TRBD1. CDR1 is SGHTS and CDR2 is YDEGEE in the germline V gene. CDR3 size: 14 residues. The ends lost 5 bases at V and 3 bases at J; junction bases unmatched: 4. Here the CDR3 DNA reads TGTGCCAGCAGGACCGGGACAGGCTACAATGAGCAGTTCTTC. It yields the protein CASRTGTGYNEQFF.

V is TRBV18 and J is TRBJ2-3; 10 bases map to TRBD1. V shed 5 bases and J 0 bases; nucleotides not matched to a gene: 5. CDR1 is KGHSH, CDR2 LQKENI, per germline. CDR3 size: 16 residues. In DNA form, the CDR3 reads TGTGCCAGCTCATCCCGGACAGGGGGGAGCACAGATACGCAGTATTTT. It is translated as CASSSRTGGSTDTQYF.

The chain is built from TRBV7-2 and TRBJ1-2; D might be TRBD1 (5 bases). The CDR3 runs 15 residues. The V end was cut by 3 bases, the J end by 4 bases, with 15 bases between. Germline V gene sequence: CDR1 SGHTA, CDR2 FQGNSA. The CDR3 nucleotides read TGTGCCAGCAGCTTGGGGCGGGGCTTGGTCTATGGCTACACCTTC. This translates into CASSLGRGLVYGYTF.

The sample holds one count of this clone. V gene TRBV6-6 combines with J gene TRBJ1-3; D is ambiguous. V was trimmed by 6 bases and J by 0 bases, leaving 15 bases between them. This CDR3 region has 16 residues. Germline CDR1 is MNHNY and CDR2 is SVGAGI (reference sequence). CDR3 protein: CASSSIVSASGNTIYF. CDR3 nucleotides: TGTGCCAGCAGCTCCATCGTAAGCGCCTCTGGAAACACCATATATTTT.

The chain couples TRBV28 to TRBJ1-1; D gene ambiguous. Germline-derived CDR1 and CDR2 are MDHEN and SYDVKM. The V gene lost 5 bases and the J gene lost 10 bases, with 17 bases spanning the gap. CDR3 length equals 13 residues. CDR3 nucleotide sequence: TGTGCCAGCAGTCCCCCCTACCCTTCCGGAGCTTTCTTT. Translated, it gives CASSPPYPSGAFF.

The chain combines TRBV28 with TRBJ1-2; D is unclear. The CDR3 spans 14 residues. The V end lost 6 bases, the J end lost 0 bases, and 11 bases lay between the germline ends. Germline V CDR1 and CDR2: MDHEN, SYDVKM. CDR3 sequence: CASRVAASNYGYTF. The CDR3 nucleotides read TGTGCCAGCAGGGTAGCAGCCTCTAACTATGGCTACACCTTC.

This chain links TRBV27 with TRBJ1-5; D not certain. V was trimmed by 9 bases and J by 6 bases, leaving 9 bases between them. CDR3 size: 11 residues. Germline CDR1 reads MNHEY; CDR2 reads SMNVEV (reference sequence). The CDR3 reads CASGRGQPQHF. CDR3 sequence (DNA): TGTGCCAGTGGACGGGGTCAGCCCCAGCATTTT.

V gene TRBV5-6 combines with J gene TRBJ1-1, with 8 nucleotides matching TRBD1. The V gene's germline CDR1 is SGHDT and CDR2 YYEEEE. Losses at the gene ends were 4 bases for V and 0 bases for J; bases not matched to a gene: 2. CDR3 length equals 14 residues. CDR3 sequence reads: CASSRDRLNTEAFF. As DNA, the CDR3 is TGTGCCAGCAGCCGGGACAGGTTGAACACTGAAGCTTTCTTT.

The gene calls are TRBV5-1 and TRBJ1-2; tentatively, D is TRBD1 (5 bases). The CDR3 runs to 16 residues. Germline V lookup: CDR1 SGHRS, CDR2 YFSETQ. V gave up 1 base and J gave up 4 bases, with 17 bases separating them. In DNA, the CDR3 is TGCGCCAGCAGCTTGACTGGCGGGGCGGGGTTCTATGGCTACACCTTC. It specifies CASSLTGGAGFYGYTF.